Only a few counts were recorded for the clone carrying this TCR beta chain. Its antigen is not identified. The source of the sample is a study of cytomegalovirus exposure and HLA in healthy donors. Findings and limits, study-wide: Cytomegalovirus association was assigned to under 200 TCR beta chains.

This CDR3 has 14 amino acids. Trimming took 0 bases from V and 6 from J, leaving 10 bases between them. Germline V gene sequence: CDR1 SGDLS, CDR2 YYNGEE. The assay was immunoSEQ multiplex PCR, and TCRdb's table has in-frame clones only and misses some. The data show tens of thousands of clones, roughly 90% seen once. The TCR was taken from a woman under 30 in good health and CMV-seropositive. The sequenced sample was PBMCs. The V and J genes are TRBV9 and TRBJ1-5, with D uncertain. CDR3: CASSVGDGGQPQHF. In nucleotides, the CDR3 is TGTGCCAGCAGCGTAGGTGATGGCGGTCAGCCCCAGCATTTT. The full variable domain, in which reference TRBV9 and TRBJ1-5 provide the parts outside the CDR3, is DSGVTQTPKHLITATGQRVTLRCSPRSGDLSVYWYQQSLDQGLQFLIQYYNGEERAKGNILERFSAQQFPDLHSELNLSSLELGDSALYFCASSVGDGGQPQHFGDGTRLSIL.